The 29 T cell receptor beta chains listed next were all sequenced from one sample in a study of cytomegalovirus exposure and HLA in healthy donors. 13 Jbeta primers and 60 Vbeta primers were used for the PCR. Libraries were prepared by immunoSEQ multiplex PCR; TCRdb keeps only in-frame clonotypes and omits some of them. Of about 190,000 clones listed, roughly 80% were seen once; the top ten hold less than 4.5%. Input material: PBMCs. The source of these receptors is a man aged 50 or older in good health and CMV-seronegative.

This clone was detected only once. The CDR3 reads CASSLRGSNTGELFF. CDR3 bases: TGTGCCAGTAGCCTTAGAGGAAGTAACACCGGGGAGCTGTTTTTT. The chain uses TRBV19 and TRBJ2-2; D not resolved. Germline CDR1 and CDR2: LNHDA and SQIVND (reference sequence). Trimming took off 6 bases at V and 2 bases at J, with 13 bases between the two ends. CDR3 length equals 15 residues.

For this clone: The same CDR3 is also encoded by other DNA sequences in this sample. The V call is TRBV7-2, the J call TRBJ1-5; 7 bases match TRBD1. The V gene end was trimmed by 1 base and the J gene end by 2 bases; junction bases not matched to a gene: 2. Germline assignment: CDR1 SGHTA and CDR2 FQGNSA. The CDR3 covers 15 residues. The CDR3 DNA sequence: TGTGCCAGCAGCTTAGAAGGGGGCGGCAATCAGCCCCAGCATTTT. It yields the protein CASSLEGGGNQPQHF.

Here the CDR3 DNA reads TGTGCCAGCAGCGCTCGGGGGGATCAGCCCCAGCATTTT. Amino acid sequence: CASSARGDQPQHF. The rearrangement links TRBV7-2 to TRBJ1-5, with D maybe TRBD1 (5 bases). V dropped 5 bases and J dropped 5 bases, with 10 bases sitting between them. This CDR3 region has 13 residues. Germline-derived CDR1 and CDR2 are SGHTA and FQGNSA.

As regards this clone: Additional DNA sequences in this sample encode the identical CDR3. The genes are TRBV30 and TRBJ1-3; D gene uncertain. CDR1 GTSNPN and CDR2 SVGIG come from the germline V gene (reference sequence). V lost 4 bases and J 4 bases, leaving 5 bases between the germline ends. CDR3 length: 11 residues. CDR3 residues: CAWTGGNTIYF. CDR3 in DNA: TGTGCCTGGACAGGAGGAAACACCATATATTTT.

V and J are TRBV11-2 and TRBJ2-7; D gene uncertain. The length of the CDR3 is 14 residues. CDR1 is SGHAT, CDR2 FQNNGV, per germline. V was cut by 1 base and J by 2 bases, with 9 bases left in between. CDR3 amino acids: CASSLVNLTYEQYF. The DNA for the CDR3 is TGTGCCAGCAGCTTAGTCAACTTAACCTACGAGCAGTACTTC.

This sequence joins TRBV27 and TRBJ2-1; D uncertain. Germline V gene sequence: CDR1 MNHEY, CDR2 SMNVEV (reference sequence). V was clipped by 5 bases and J by 0 bases, with 26 bases between them. The CDR3 has 20 amino acids. CDR3 amino acids: CASSPPAVLARHFSYNEQFF. CDR3 nucleotides: TGTGCCAGCAGTCCCCCGGCAGTCCTGGCCCGACACTTCTCCTACAATGAGCAGTTCTTC.

This rearrangement joins TRBV27 to TRBJ2-2, with D possibly being TRBD1 (6 bases). The CDR3 covers 16 residues. Trimming cost V 5 bases and J 4 bases, with 17 bases left between them. Per the germline V gene, CDR1 is MNHEY and CDR2 is SMNVEV (reference sequence). The CDR3 region is CASSPSQGRATGELFF. CDR3 coding DNA: TGTGCCAGCAGTCCGTCACAGGGAAGGGCCACCGGGGAGCTGTTTTTT.

This chain links TRBV4-1 with TRBJ1-5; D not certain. V dropped 5 bases and J dropped 9 bases, with 20 bases sitting between them. Per the germline V gene, CDR1 is MGHRA and CDR2 is YSYEKL. The CDR3 is made up of 15 amino acids. CDR3 sequence: CASSYRDSTQSPQHF. CDR3 DNA: TGCGCCAGCAGCTACCGCGACTCTACCCAATCGCCCCAGCATTTT.

The chain uses TRBV9 and TRBJ1-2, with TRBD1 matching 8 bases. CDR1 is SGDLS, CDR2 YYNGEE, per germline. With 6 bases clipped from V and 10 bases from J, the junction kept 14 bases outside the gene matches. This CDR3 comprises 14 residues. The DNA for the CDR3 is TGTGCCAGCAACCCATCTGGACAGGGAATTTTCTACACCTTC. Its translation is CASNPSGQGIFYTF.

The V gene is TRBV27, the J gene TRBJ2-7; 7 bases map to TRBD1. V lost 7 bases, J lost 2 bases, and 8 bases stayed unmatched. Germline V gene lookup returns CDR1 MNHEY and CDR2 SMNVEV (reference sequence). This CDR3 has 14 residues. CDR3 sequence reads: CASNPGQMPYEQYF. The CDR3 nucleotides are TGTGCCAGCAACCCGGGACAGATGCCCTACGAGCAGTACTTC.

The sample holds one count of this clone. V usage is TRBV27 and J usage is TRBJ1-1; 9 nucleotides line up with TRBD1. From germline, CDR1 is MNHEY and CDR2 SMNVEV (reference sequence). V trimming: 5 bases; J trimming: 6 bases; junction bases outside the gene matches: 10. The CDR3 spans 15 residues. The CDR3 coding sequence is TGTGCCAGCAGTGGACAGGGGTGGGATGTAGCTGAAGCTTTCTTT. It yields the protein CASSGQGWDVAEAFF.

This chain uses TRBV25-1 with TRBJ1-6, with 9 bases identical to TRBD1. The V segment lost 6 bases and the J segment 7 bases; nucleotides outside the gene matches: 1. In germline, CDR1 is MGHDK, CDR2 SYGVNS. This CDR3 has 13 residues. In nucleotides, the CDR3 is TGTGCCAGCAGGGGACAGGGAAATTCACCCCTCCACTTT. Encoded protein: CASRGQGNSPLHF.

The V and J genes are TRBV27 and TRBJ1-1; D gene uncertain. The germline V gene encodes CDR1 MNHEY and CDR2 SMNVEV (reference sequence). CDR3 length: 14 residues. The ends were cut back, 0 bases at V and 1 base at J, with 6 bases in the middle. The CDR3 spells CASSLSRENTEAFF. The DNA for the CDR3 is TGTGCCAGCAGTTTATCTCGGGAGAACACTGAAGCTTTCTTT.

The V gene is TRBV14, the J gene TRBJ2-3, with D possibly TRBD1 on 5 matching bases. The CDR3 spans 15 residues. V was clipped by 0 bases and J by 3 bases, with 10 bases between them. Germline V CDR1 and CDR2: SGHDN, FVKESK. The CDR3 bases are TGTGCCAGCAGCCAAGATTACAGGATTACAGATACGCAGTATTTT. Protein product: CASSQDYRITDTQYF.

This rearrangement joins TRBV5-5 to TRBJ2-7, with D perhaps matching TRBD2 (6 bases). Germline CDR1 SGHKS, CDR2 YYEKEE (reference sequence). The CDR3 runs 16 residues. Trimming shortened V by 4 bases and J by 6 bases, and 23 bases separated the two germline ends. The CDR3, as DNA: TGTGCCAGCAGCCCTAATTTCTATATTCCCGGGGGCGAGCAGTACTTC. Amino acids: CASSPNFYIPGGEQYF.

This clone appeared a few times. The chain combines TRBV27 with TRBJ2-1; D is ambiguous. Germline loops: CDR1 MNHEY, CDR2 SMNVEV (reference sequence). The germline V and J ends were trimmed by 4 bases and 6 bases, with 10 bases remaining between them. This CDR3 spans 13 amino acids. The CDR3: CASSSRGSNEQFF. Written as DNA, the CDR3 is TGTGCCAGCAGTTCTCGCGGCAGCAATGAGCAGTTCTTC.

The chain carries TRBV7-3 and TRBJ2-3; the match to TRBD2 covers 8 bases. J lost 6 bases, V lost 3 bases, and 8 bases had no gene match. The CDR3 is made up of 15 amino acids. Germline-derived CDR1 and CDR2 are SGHTA and FQGTGA. The CDR3 region is CASSFSGGRIDTQYF. In nucleotides, the CDR3 is TGTGCCAGCAGCTTCTCGGGGGGGCGGATCGATACGCAGTATTTT.

This chain links TRBV5-8 with TRBJ1-5; 7 bases line up with TRBD1. This CDR3 is 13 amino acids long. V dropped 6 bases and J dropped 5; count of bases not matched to a gene: 5. Germline loops: CDR1 SGHTS, CDR2 YDEGEE. The chain's CDR3 is CASKGTGDQPQHF. The CDR3 coding sequence is TGTGCCAGCAAGGGTACAGGGGATCAGCCCCAGCATTTT.

The chain uses TRBV27 and TRBJ2-3; 9 bases map to TRBD1. This CDR3 region has 16 residues. Germline loops: CDR1 MNHEY, CDR2 SMNVEV (reference sequence). Germline trimming cut 3 bases from V and 4 bases from J; bases unmatched to any gene: 8. The CDR3 region has the DNA TGTGCCAGCAGTTTTGGGGACAGGGAAGGCCCAGATACGCAGTATTTT. As protein: CASSFGDREGPDTQYF.

This clone was counted between two and nine times. This rearrangement joins TRBV7-2 to TRBJ2-5; 8 nucleotides match TRBD1. With the DNA end fitting TRBJ2-7 better, the J assignment may be wrong. This CDR3 has 14 amino acids. Germline loops: CDR1 SGHTA, CDR2 FQGNSA. CDR3 coding DNA: TGTGCCAGCAGCTACCCGGACAGGGCTTACGAGCAGTACTTC. It yields the protein CASSYPDRAYEQYF.

The chain employs TRBV6-1 and TRBJ2-6, with D possibly matching TRBD2 (6 bases). V was shortened by 0 bases and J by 4 bases, with 13 bases between the two germline ends. This CDR3 region has 17 residues. In germline, CDR1 is MNHNS, CDR2 SASEGT. The CDR3 nucleotides are TGTGCCAGCAGTGAAGCTTCGTCGGGGGTCGGGGCCAACGTCCTGACTTTC. Residues: CASSEASSGVGANVLTF.

V usage is TRBV2 and J usage is TRBJ2-1, with TRBD2 identical over 12 bases. With V trimmed by 1 base and J by 6 bases, 4 bases remained unmatched. The CDR3 is made up of 16 amino acids. The germline CDR1 and CDR2 sequences are SNHLY and FYNNEI. CDR3 nucleotide sequence: TGTGCCAGCAGTGAAGTTCTAGCGGGGGGGCTCAATGAGCAGTTCTTC. Its translation: CASSEVLAGGLNEQFF. The whole variable domain, remainder taken from reference TRBV2 and TRBJ2-1, is EPEVTQTPSHQVTQMGQEVILRCVPISNHLYFYWYRQILGQKVEFLVSFYNNEISEKSEIFDDQFSVERPDGSNFTLKIRSTKLEDSAMYFCASSEVLAGGLNEQFFGPGTRLTVL.

The V gene is TRBV7-2, the J gene TRBJ2-1, with TRBD2 matching 10 bases. The CDR3 extends over 15 amino acids. The J segment lost 10 bases and the V segment lost 1 base, leaving 7 bases of the junction unmatched. The V gene's germline CDR1 is SGHTA and CDR2 FQGNSA. DNA of the CDR3: TGTGCCAGCAGCTTAGGAATAGCGGGGGGAAAGGAGCAGTTCTTC. Translation gives CASSLGIAGGKEQFF.

The J gene is TRBJ2-1, the V gene TRBV12-5; D perhaps matches TRBD2 (6 bases). Trimming removed 6 bases at V and 1 base at J, with 16 bases between. There are 16 residues in the CDR3. Germline values: CDR1 LGHNT, CDR2 FRNRAP. The CDR3: CASGLRMGGSYNEQFF. The CDR3 DNA is TGTGCTAGTGGCTTGAGGATGGGGGGATCCTACAATGAGCAGTTCTTC.

This clone came up a few times. This sequence joins TRBV4-3 and TRBJ1-1; the D gene is possibly TRBD1 (5 bases). The CDR3 covers 13 residues. Trimming shortened V by 0 bases and J by 7 bases, and 9 bases separated the two germline ends. CDR1 LGHNA and CDR2 YSLEER come from the germline V gene. CDR3: CASSQEQDREAFF. In DNA, the CDR3 is TGCGCCAGCAGCCAAGAACAGGACCGTGAAGCTTTCTTT.

The rearrangement uses TRBV5-1 and TRBJ1-3, with TRBD1 matching over 9 bases. V lost 4 bases, J lost 6 bases, and 11 bases stayed unmatched. This CDR3 contains 16 residues. Germline loops: CDR1 SGHRS, CDR2 YFSETQ. The CDR3 region has the DNA TGCGCCAGCAGCCAGGGACAGGGTCCGGGTGTAAACACCATATATTTT. As protein: CASSQGQGPGVNTIYF. The full variable domain, with the rest looked up from reference TRBV5-1 and TRBJ1-3, is KAGVTQTPRYLIKTRGQQVTLSCSPISGHRSVSWYQQTPGQGLQFLFEYFSETQRNKGNFPGRFSGRQFSNSRSEMNVSTLELGDSALYLCASSQGQGPGVNTIYFGEGSWLTVV.

This chain joins TRBV5-1 and TRBJ2-7; D perhaps matches TRBD2 (6 bases). The ends were cut back, 0 bases at V and 3 bases at J, with 19 bases in the middle. CDR3 length equals 17 residues. Germline CDR1 and CDR2: SGHRS and YFSETQ. The CDR3 loop is CASSLGPGGREDYEQYF. CDR3 nucleotide sequence: TGCGCCAGCAGCTTGGGCCCAGGAGGGCGGGAAGACTACGAGCAGTACTTC.

The chain recombines TRBV7-2 with TRBJ1-5; no definite D call. This CDR3 spans 15 amino acids. The germline V gene has CDR1 SGHTA and CDR2 FQGNSA. The V end lost 5 bases, the J end lost 0 bases, and 11 bases lay between the germline ends. The CDR3 is CASSINGVSNQPQHF. CDR3 DNA: TGTGCCAGCAGCATCAACGGGGTTAGCAATCAGCCCCAGCATTTT.

V and J are TRBV19 and TRBJ1-5; D gene ambiguous. In germline, CDR1 is LNHDA, CDR2 SQIVND (reference sequence). This CDR3 is 15 amino acids long. Trimming pared 11 bases from V and 0 bases from J, leaving 17 bases between. The CDR3 DNA sequence: TGTGCCTCCCGCCGGGTCCACGATAGCAATCAGCCCCAGCATTTT. This codes for CASRRVHDSNQPQHF. The full variable domain, in which reference TRBV19 and TRBJ1-5 provide the parts outside the CDR3, is DGGITQSPKYLFRKEGQNVTLSCEQNLNHDAMYWYRQDPGQGLRLIYYSQIVNDFQKGDIAEGYSVSREKKESFPLTVTSAQKNPTAFYLCASRRVHDSNQPQHFGDGTRLSIL.